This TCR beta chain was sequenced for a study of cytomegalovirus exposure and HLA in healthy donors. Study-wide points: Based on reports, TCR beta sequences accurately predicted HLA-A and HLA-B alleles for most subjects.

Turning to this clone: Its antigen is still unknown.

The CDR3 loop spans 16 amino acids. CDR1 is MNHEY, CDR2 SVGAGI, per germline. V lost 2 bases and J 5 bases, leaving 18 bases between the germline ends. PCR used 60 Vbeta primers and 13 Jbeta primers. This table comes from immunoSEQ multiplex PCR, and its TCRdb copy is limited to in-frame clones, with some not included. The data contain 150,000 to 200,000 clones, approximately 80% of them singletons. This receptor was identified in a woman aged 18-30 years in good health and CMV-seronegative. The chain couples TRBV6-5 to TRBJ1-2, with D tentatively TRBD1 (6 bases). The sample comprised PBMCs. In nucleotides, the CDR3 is TGTGCCAGCAGTTACCAGATTACTGACAGGCGTTATGGCTACACCTTC. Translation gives CASSYQITDRRYGYTF.